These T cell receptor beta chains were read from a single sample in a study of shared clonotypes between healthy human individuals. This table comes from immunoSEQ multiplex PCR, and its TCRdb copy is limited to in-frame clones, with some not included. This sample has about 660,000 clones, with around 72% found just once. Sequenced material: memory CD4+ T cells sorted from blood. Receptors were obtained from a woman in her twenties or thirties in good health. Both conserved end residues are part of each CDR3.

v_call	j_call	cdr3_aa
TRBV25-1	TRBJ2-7	CASSQTYEQYF
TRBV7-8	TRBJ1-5	CASSLATVLGNQPQHF
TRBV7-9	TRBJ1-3	CASWGGNTIYF
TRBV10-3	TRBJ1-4	CATAPGQSNEKLFF
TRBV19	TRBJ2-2	CASSPLGAGELFF
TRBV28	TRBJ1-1	CASSLDQGGNTEAFF
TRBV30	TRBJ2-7	CAWSYRGSFYEQYF
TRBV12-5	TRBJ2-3	CASGLTTTMTSTDTQYF
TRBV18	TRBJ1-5	CASSPQGNNQPQHF
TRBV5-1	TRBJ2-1	CASSPSNSYNEQFF
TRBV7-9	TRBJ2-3	CASSFIRDTQYF
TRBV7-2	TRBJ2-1	CASSPGTGVYNEQFF
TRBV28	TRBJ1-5	CASSAGQGYYQPQHF
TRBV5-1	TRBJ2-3	CASSLTLGWTDTQYF
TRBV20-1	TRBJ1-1	CSAPSTEAFF
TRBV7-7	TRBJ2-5	CASSLGLAGSQETQYF
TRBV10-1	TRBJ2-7	CASSRAVTGEQYF
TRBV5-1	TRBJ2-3	CASSLGSASTDTQYF
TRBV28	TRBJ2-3	CASSLTRLQYF
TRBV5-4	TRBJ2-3	CASSLRGAGGRDTQYF
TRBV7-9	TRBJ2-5	CASSFWTSAIQETQYF
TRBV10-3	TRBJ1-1	CAISARVGQGIAEAFF
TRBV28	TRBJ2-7	CASRNPPLAGLKRGYEQYF
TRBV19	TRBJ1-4	CASSRGGSNEKLFF
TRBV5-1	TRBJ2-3	CASSLGPGGLRGTDTQYF
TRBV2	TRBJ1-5	CASSEPATVDNQPQHF
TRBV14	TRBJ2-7	CASSQGLAGGYEQYF
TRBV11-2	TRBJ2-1	CASSLGSYNEQFF
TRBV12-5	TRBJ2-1	CASGLGFPGGANEQFF
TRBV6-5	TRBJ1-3	CASSSGTIGNTIYF
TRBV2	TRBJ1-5	CASSDSRQGGQPQHF
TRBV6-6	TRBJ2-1	CASTSQRDTNEQFF
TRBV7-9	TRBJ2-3	CASSSNRGHRLVLTDTQYF
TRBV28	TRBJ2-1	CASSRMGAGGGDEQFF
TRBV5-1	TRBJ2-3	CASSLESGNTDTQYF
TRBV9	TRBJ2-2	CASSVLSGRVNTGELFF
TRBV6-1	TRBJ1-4	CASRDRGSNEKLFF
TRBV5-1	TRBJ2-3	CASSLQRGTDTQYF
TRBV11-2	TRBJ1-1	CASSFGVEVTEAFF
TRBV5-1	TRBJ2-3	CASSLWTGEADTQYF
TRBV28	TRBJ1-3	CASKRRQSSGNTIYF
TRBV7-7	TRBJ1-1	CASSPTGGENTEAFF
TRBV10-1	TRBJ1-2	CASRDRYGYTF
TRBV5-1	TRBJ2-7	CASSLGGDEQYF
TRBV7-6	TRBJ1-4	CASSLTAVLNEKLFF
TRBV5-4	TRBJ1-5	CASSLGTSGNQPQHF
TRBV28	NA	CASSLWSKYEQYF
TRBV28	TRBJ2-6	CASMGGTLSGANVLTF
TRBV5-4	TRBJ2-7	CASSLSRTRYEQYF
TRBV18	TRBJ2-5	CASSPGTDRETQYF
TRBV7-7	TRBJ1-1	CASSSNRGTEAFF
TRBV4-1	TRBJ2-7	CASSPGLAGGDNEQYF
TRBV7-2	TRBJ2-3	CASSQRVAEITDTQYF